This T cell receptor (beta chain) stems from a study of control samples from healthy donors and cancer patients. This CDR3 region has 14 residues. V gave up 4 bases and J gave up 3 bases; unmatched junction bases: 3. Germline loops: CDR1 KGHSH, CDR2 LQKENI. Assay: immunoSEQ multiplex PCR; the TCRdb copy retains only in-frame clones and omits some. The table has under 75,000 clones, 90% seen once. The chain links TRBV18 to TRBJ1-1; TRBD1 aligns across 9 bases. This clonotype was sampled from a woman aged 50 to 60 with colorectal cancer. The sequenced sample consisted of PBMCs. CDR3 sequence: CASSQGTGYTEAFF. The DNA for the CDR3 is TGTGCCAGCTCACAGGGGACAGGGTACACTGAAGCTTTCTTT.